Listed here are 24 T cell receptor beta chains from one sample, sequenced in a study of blood T cell repertoires in COVID-19. Clones were sequenced by immunoSEQ multiplex PCR, and TCRdb holds only the in-frame ones, with some missing. The sample includes about 370,000 clones, roughly nine tenths of them seen just once. Sequencing input: peripheral blood. All receptors come from a woman younger than 45 with COVID-19, enrolled during active disease.

This chain links TRBV6-5 with TRBJ1-2; D call uncertain. V gave up 4 bases and J gave up 8 bases, with 17 bases separating them. This CDR3 comprises 14 residues. Germline V gives CDR1 MNHEY, CDR2 SVGAGI. As DNA, the CDR3 is TGTGCCAGCAGTTTCGGACTGACTGGCAGGGGCTACACCTTC. Translation: CASSFGLTGRGYTF.

This chain joins TRBV10-2 and TRBJ2-1, with 13 bases that match TRBD2. The ends lost 5 bases at V and 4 bases at J; junction bases unmatched: 23. The CDR3 spans 22 residues. CDR1 and CDR2 (germline): WSHSY, SAAADI. The CDR3 spells CASSPYRRLAGGLGGSYNEQFF. CDR3 in DNA: TGCGCCAGCAGTCCATACAGACGACTAGCGGGAGGATTAGGAGGGTCGTACAATGAGCAGTTCTTC.

The chain recombines TRBV7-9 with TRBJ2-3, with 11 bases aligning to TRBD2. There are 18 residues in the CDR3. Germline V gene data show CDR1 as SEHNR and CDR2 as FQNEAQ (reference sequence). The trim removed 1 base at V and 2 bases at J, leaving 8 bases unmatched. The CDR3 reads CASSLVRASGGFTDTQYF. CDR3 bases: TGTGCCAGCAGCTTAGTTCGCGCTAGCGGGGGGTTCACAGATACGCAGTATTTT. Supplemented by reference TRBV7-9 and TRBJ2-3, the full variable domain reads DTGVSQNPRHKITKRGQNVTFRCDPISEHNRLYWYRQTLGQGPEFLTYFQNEAQLEKSRLLSDRFSAERPKGSFSTLEIQRTEQGDSAMYLCASSLVRASGGFTDTQYFGPGTRLTVL.

This chain connects TRBV6-1 to TRBJ2-7; no clear D gene. CDR1 is MNHNS and CDR2 is SASEGT in the germline V gene. Trimming left V 3 bases short and J 9 bases short, with 12 bases between. The CDR3 consists of 12 residues. The CDR3 DNA is TGTGCCAGCAGTGAGTCTGAAGTTAGGCAGTACGTC. This sequence encodes CASSESEVRQYV.

The chain couples TRBV5-6 to TRBJ2-7; 11 bases map to TRBD1. The germline V gene encodes CDR1 SGHDT and CDR2 YYEEEE. V lost 4 bases and J lost 7; bases outside the gene matches: 1. CDR3 size: 12 residues. CDR3 DNA sequence: TGTGCCAGCAGCGGGGACAGGGGGGAGCAGTACTTC. Protein sequence: CASSGDRGEQYF.

A single count supports this clone. The chain has TRBV3-1 (or the pseudogene TRBV3-2) and TRBJ2-2; the match to TRBD2 covers 8 bases. The V gene end was trimmed by 1 base and the J gene end by 6 bases; junction bases not matched to a gene: 10. Germline V gene lookup returns CDR1 LGHDT and CDR2 YNNKEL (reference sequence). The CDR3 sequence is 17 residues long. Here the CDR3 reads CASSQVRSGGGPGELFF. The CDR3 region has the DNA TGTGCCAGCAGCCAAGTGCGGTCGGGAGGGGGTCCCGGGGAGCTGTTTTTT.

V gene TRBV11-2 combines with J gene TRBJ2-7; D is perhaps TRBD2 (6 bases). Germline CDR1 and CDR2: SGHAT and FQNNGV. Trimming pared 3 bases from V and 3 bases from J, leaving 15 bases between. CDR3 size: 15 residues. CDR3 region: CASSFQAGRVYEQYF. CDR3 coding DNA: TGTGCCAGCAGCTTCCAGGCCGGGAGAGTCTACGAGCAGTACTTC.

This clone was counted once. The gene calls are TRBV11-3 and TRBJ2-3; TRBD2 matches at 7 bases. Germline V gives CDR1 SGHNT, CDR2 YENEEA. The CDR3 loop spans 14 amino acids. The trim removed 7 bases at V and 3 bases at J, leaving 7 bases unmatched. This CDR3 reads CASNGLGGTDTQYF. As DNA, the CDR3 is TGTGCCAGCAACGGTCTGGGAGGGACAGATACGCAGTATTTT.

This rearrangement joins TRBV28 to TRBJ2-7; D may be TRBD1 (6 bases). Germline CDR1 is MDHEN and CDR2 is SYDVKM. This CDR3 has 12 amino acids. The V and J ends lost 6 bases and 5 bases respectively, with 11 bases between them. For the CDR3, the DNA is TGTGCCAGCAGGCAGGACAGCCACGAGCAGTACTTC. Its protein product is CASRQDSHEQYF.

In this sample, this clone is medium-sized (0.01 to 0.1%). This sequence joins TRBV11-2 and TRBJ2-7, with unresolved D. The germline V and J ends were trimmed by 2 bases and 3 bases, with 14 bases remaining between them. The V gene's germline CDR1 is SGHAT and CDR2 FQNNGV. The CDR3 is made up of 15 amino acids. CDR3 in amino acids: CASSLSFSPDYEQYF. The DNA for the CDR3 is TGTGCCAGCAGCTTATCGTTCAGTCCTGACTACGAGCAGTACTTC.

In DNA, the CDR3 is TGTGCCAGCAGCAGGACAGGGGCGGTCTCTGGGGCCAACGTCCTGACTTTC. This sequence encodes CASSRTGAVSGANVLTF. The chain combines TRBV5-4 with TRBJ2-6; 9 nucleotides agree with TRBD1. This CDR3 has 17 residues. Unmatched junction bases numbered 5, after V lost 4 bases and J lost 0 bases. CDR1 and CDR2 (germline): SGHNT, YYREEE (reference sequence).

The gene calls are TRBV28 and TRBJ2-3; 9 nucleotides line up with TRBD1. From germline, CDR1 is MDHEN and CDR2 SYDVKM. CDR3 length: 14 amino acids. With 3 bases clipped from V and 4 bases from J, the junction kept 2 bases outside the gene matches. The CDR3 nucleotides are TGTGCCAGCAGTTTCGGACAGGGGTCAGATACGCAGTATTTT. Protein: CASSFGQGSDTQYF.

This chain links TRBV23-1 with TRBJ2-3; D remains unclear. TRBV23-1 is annotated as an ORF whose role is uncertain. The CDR3 extends over 13 amino acids. V lost 3 bases, J lost 11 bases, and 15 bases lay in between. The CDR3 loop reads CASSHADPPGQYF. CDR3 sequence (DNA): TGCGCCAGCAGTCACGCTGACCCCCCGGGGCAGTATTTT.

The chain carries TRBV3-1 (or the pseudogene TRBV3-2) and TRBJ2-2; D might be TRBD2 (6 bases). CDR1 LGHDT and CDR2 YNNKEL come from the germline V gene (reference sequence). The germline V and J ends were trimmed by 7 bases and 0 bases, with 15 bases remaining between them. The length of the CDR3 is 16 residues. The CDR3 is CASTKKGLSNTGELFF. The CDR3 nucleotides are TGTGCCAGCACCAAAAAGGGACTTTCGAACACCGGGGAGCTGTTTTTT.

The gene calls are TRBV28 and TRBJ2-5; D is perhaps TRBD1 (5 bases). Trimming took 4 bases from V and 1 from J, leaving 16 bases between them. This CDR3 region has 16 residues. In germline, CDR1 is MDHEN, CDR2 SYDVKM. The CDR3 spells CASSSTMIRAQETQYF. In nucleotides, the CDR3 is TGTGCCAGCAGTTCAACCATGATCAGGGCCCAAGAGACCCAGTACTTC.

The chain has TRBV5-6 and TRBJ1-2; tentatively, D is TRBD1 (5 bases). The V gene's germline CDR1 is SGHDT and CDR2 YYEEEE. This CDR3 comprises 14 residues. V lost 4 bases to trimming and J lost 3 bases, with 13 bases between them. CDR3 bases: TGTGCCAGCAGCACCGCTGACAGCTACTATGGCTACACCTTC. Its translation: CASSTADSYYGYTF.

V gene TRBV24-1 combines with J gene TRBJ2-1; D is possibly TRBD2 (5 bases). The CDR3 loop spans 14 amino acids. Germline values: CDR1 KGHDR, CDR2 SFDVKD. Trimming shortened V by 7 bases and J by 3 bases, and 12 bases separated the two germline ends. DNA of the CDR3: TGTGCCACCAGCCCCCGGGGTAGCTACAATGAGCAGTTCTTC. Translating gives CATSPRGSYNEQFF.

In this sample, this clone turned up a few times. The chain couples TRBV6-6 to TRBJ1-4, with D unresolved. The CDR3 sequence is 17 residues long. The V end lost 5 bases, the J end lost 8 bases, and 24 bases lay between the germline ends. Germline values: CDR1 MNHNY, CDR2 SVGAGI (reference sequence). CDR3 bases: TGTGCCAGCAGTCTACGGGCCGCGGGGTCGGTAGGGGAAAAACTGTTTTTT. It specifies CASSLRAAGSVGEKLFF.

The genes are TRBV10-3 and TRBJ2-3, with TRBD2 matching 11 bases. V was clipped by 3 bases and J by 5 bases; unmatched bases: 10. The CDR3 runs to 17 residues. From germline, CDR1 is ENHRY and CDR2 SYGVKD. For the CDR3, the DNA is TGTGCCATCAGTGAAAGTGGGGGGACTAGCGGTGTAGATACGCAGTATTTT. It yields the protein CAISESGGTSGVDTQYF.

Here the CDR3 DNA reads TGCGCCAGCAGCCCCTTCGCAGAAAACATTCAGTACTTC. Translating it yields CASSPFAENIQYF. J is TRBJ2-4 and V is TRBV5-1; D unresolved. The CDR3 is made up of 13 amino acids. Germline V CDR1 and CDR2: SGHRS, YFSETQ. The V gene lost 4 bases and the J gene lost 5 bases, with 10 bases spanning the gap. The entire variable domain, with the rest obtained from reference TRBV5-1 and TRBJ2-4, is as follows: KAGVTQTPRYLIKTRGQQVTLSCSPISGHRSVSWYQQTPGQGLQFLFEYFSETQRNKGNFPGRFSGRQFSNSRSEMNVSTLELGDSALYLCASSPFAENIQYFGAGTRLSVL.

The chain carries TRBV11-1 and TRBJ1-6; 8 bases fit TRBD1. CDR3 length: 14 amino acids. From germline, CDR1 is SGHAT and CDR2 FQDESV (reference sequence). The V segment lost 5 bases and the J segment 7 bases; nucleotides outside the gene matches: 4. This CDR3 reads CASSDRGRNSPLHF. CDR3 coding DNA: TGTGCCAGCAGCGACAGGGGACGGAATTCACCCCTCCACTTT.

Here the CDR3 reads CASTLTDRGLGGYTF. The CDR3 nucleotides are TGTGCCAGCACCTTAACGGACAGGGGGCTTGGAGGCTACACCTTC. J is TRBJ1-2 and V is TRBV6-6; TRBD1 aligns across 11 bases. J lost 8 bases, V lost 7 bases, and 12 bases had no gene match. Germline CDR1 reads MNHNY; CDR2 reads SVGAGI (reference sequence). The CDR3 extends over 15 amino acids.

This clone was found once. The chain carries TRBV11-2 and TRBJ1-2; a possible D gene is TRBD1 (6 bases). Germline CDR1 reads SGHAT; CDR2 reads FQNNGV. Deletions cut 1 base from V and 7 bases from J, with 10 bases between. This CDR3 comprises 13 residues. CDR3 sequence reads: CASSLAGGSGYTF. CDR3 sequence (DNA): TGTGCCAGCAGCTTAGCGGGGGGCAGTGGCTACACCTTC.

The gene calls are TRBV3-1 (or the pseudogene TRBV3-2) and TRBJ2-5; 8 bases fit TRBD1. The germline V gene encodes CDR1 LGHDT and CDR2 YNNKEL (reference sequence). V was clipped by 4 bases and J by 5 bases; unmatched bases: 9. CDR3 length: 15 residues. This CDR3 reads CASSRDRGRSETQYF. CDR3 sequence (DNA): TGTGCCAGCAGCCGCGACAGGGGTAGGTCGGAGACCCAGTACTTC.